A selection of T cell receptor beta chains follows, all from one sample in a study of T-cell reconstitution after alpha-beta-depleted transplantation in children. TCRdb reanalysed the PCR reads using MiXCR and keeps one entry per CDR3 protein. The sample consists of 250,000 or so distinct CDR3 sequences, around 7.8% of them appearing once. The sample was PBMCs, mostly from graft donor cells, taken 180 days after TCRalphabeta/CD19-depleted stem cell transplant. The receptor set was obtained from a male patient under 18 who had a stem cell transplant for acute lymphoblastic leukemia, so the T cells may come from the graft donor. The CDR3 runs from the conserved cysteine through the conserved F or W. Each record gives: V gene, CDR3 protein.

TRBV28 | CASSSTRQGAYGYTF
TRBV12-5 | CASALTGGMDTQYF
TRBV11-2 | CASSLPGLNYGYTF
TRBV27 | CASSYGTGGSRELFF
TRBV12-3/TRBV12-4 | CASSFWTGSTGELFF
TRBV6-2/TRBV6-3 | CASSGGGALYTQYF
TRBV7-8 | CASSLFQGANEKLFF
TRBV20-1 | CSAPRLAGGLQETQYF
TRBV20-1 | CSAREAGFMNTEAFF
TRBV6-5 | CASRSLWAGNTIYF
TRBV5-1 | CASSWDPSSGANVLTF
TRBV20-1 | CSAGDRGSNQPQHF
TRBV13 | CASSLWGNEKLFF
TRBV7-2 | CASSTGVTQYF
TRBV28 | CASSLGTTEAFF
TRBV21-1 | CASSKSTGVPHNTGELFF
TRBV10-3 | CAISESTYEQYF
TRBV7-3 | CASSSPGTSRIF
TRBV4-1 | CASSQGTFQETQYF
TRBV6-5 | CASSYAGGTKNIQYF
TRBV9 | CASSVEGTGELFF
TRBV7-2 | CASSGFFGYTF
TRBV25-1 | CASVPGGLGGYTF
TRBV12-3/TRBV12-4 | CASSLTGTGAYEQYF
TRBV5-1 | CASSSKYTGELFF
TRBV5-1 | CASSLGLAGTGELFF
TRBV6-6 | CASSVGERREQFF
TRBV10-3 | CAISEGGRGYTF
TRBV7-6 | CASSWEGGEQYF
TRBV15 | CATNDRGNGNTIYF
TRBV6-4 | CASSDKELRGYNEQFF
TRBV20-1 | CSAPGQGSPGEQYF
TRBV2 | CASGRDEASYEQYF
TRBV20-1 | CSARVGGGGANVLTF
TRBV9 | CASSGTGGNEQFF
TRBV20-1 | CSAGGPYNEQFF
TRBV12-3/TRBV12-4 | CASRPLGQGDGYTF
TRBV2 | CASFSGRVNEQYF
TRBV7-2 | CASSLVAQGWDYEQYF
TRBV29-1 | CSVAGQGEKLFF
TRBV20-1 | CSALNREAAGYTF
TRBV6-5 | CASSYVDGNTEAFF
TRBV12-3/TRBV12-4 | CASSFTSGRVDEQFF